This T cell receptor (beta chain) came from a study of T cell changes during pregnancy in multiple sclerosis. Sequencing was performed with immunoSEQ multiplex PCR; in TCRdb, only in-frame clones are kept and a portion is missing. Counted here are around 68,000 clones, roughly nine tenths occurring once; the ten biggest clones make up 1.5%. Per germline, CDR1 SGHRS and CDR2 YFSETQ. CDR3 length: 12 residues. V dropped 4 bases and J dropped 0 bases, with 3 bases sitting between them. Sequenced material: peripheral blood, taken in the third trimester of pregnancy. The TCR sequence derives from a female donor with multiple sclerosis, enrolled in a pregnancy study. The rearrangement links TRBV5-1 to TRBJ2-3; D call uncertain. The CDR3 nucleotides read TGCGCCAGCAGCACTAGCACAGATACGCAGTATTTT. Translation gives CASSTSTDTQYF.